The T cell receptor beta chain described here comes from a study of cytomegalovirus exposure and HLA in healthy donors. Produced via immunoSEQ multiplex PCR; TCRdb's table is partial and in-frame only. The data hold some 170,000 clones, with 95% to 96% observed a single time. CDR1 is SGHRS and CDR2 is YFSETQ in the germline V gene. The ends lost 4 bases at V and 2 bases at J; junction bases unmatched: 4. There are 16 residues in the CDR3. The rearrangement links TRBV5-1 to TRBJ2-3, with 13 bases aligning to TRBD2. The receptor was derived from a woman younger than 30 in good health and CMV-seronegative. Sequenced sample: PBMCs. The DNA of the CDR3 is TGCGCCAGCAGCACCGGACTAGCGGGGGCCACAGATACGCAGTATTTT. This translates into CASSTGLAGATDTQYF.